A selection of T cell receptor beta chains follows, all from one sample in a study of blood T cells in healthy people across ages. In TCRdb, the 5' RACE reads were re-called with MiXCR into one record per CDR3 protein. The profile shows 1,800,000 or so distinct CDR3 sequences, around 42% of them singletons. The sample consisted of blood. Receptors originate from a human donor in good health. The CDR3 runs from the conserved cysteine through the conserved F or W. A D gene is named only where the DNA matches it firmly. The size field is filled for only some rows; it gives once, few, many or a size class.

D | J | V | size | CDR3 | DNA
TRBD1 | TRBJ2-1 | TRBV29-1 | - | CSVEDRRGGQGSYNEQFF | TGCAGCGTTGAAGATCGAAGGGGGGGACAGGGGTCGTACAATGAGCAGTTCTTC
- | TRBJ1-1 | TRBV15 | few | CATSGNRPGNTEAFF | TGTGCCACCAGCGGGAATCGACCGGGAAACACTGAAGCTTTCTTT
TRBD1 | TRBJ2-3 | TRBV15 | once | CATSSTGVVLPYF | TGTGCCACCAGCTCTACAGGGGTGGTTCTCCCGTATTTT
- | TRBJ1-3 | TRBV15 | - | CATSREEEGTIYF | TGTGCCACCAGCAGAGAGGAGGAAGGCACCATATATTTT
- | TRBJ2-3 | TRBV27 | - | CASSLGLKGRGVQDTQYF | TGTGCCAGCAGTTTAGGTTTGAAGGGGAGAGGGGTTCAAGATACGCAGTATTTT
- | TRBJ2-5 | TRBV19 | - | CASTNRQGSETQYF | TGTGCCAGTACAAATAGACAAGGCTCAGAGACCCAGTACTTC
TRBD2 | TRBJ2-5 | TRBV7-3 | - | CASSERLAGGGETQYF | TGTGCCAGCAGCGAGAGACTAGCGGGGGGCGGAGAGACCCAGTACTTC
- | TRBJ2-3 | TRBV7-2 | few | CASSLLGFSQYF | TGTGCCAGCAGCCTCCTGGGGTTTTCGCAGTATTTT
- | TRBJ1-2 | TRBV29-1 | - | CSVTGLINYGYTF | TGCAGCGTCACGGGACTCATCAACTATGGCTACACCTTC
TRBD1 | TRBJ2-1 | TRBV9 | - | CASSVRGGVEQFF | TGTGCCAGCAGCGTACGAGGGGGCGTTGAGCAGTTCTTC
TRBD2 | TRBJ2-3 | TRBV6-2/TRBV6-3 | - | CASRRTSGDTDTQYF | TGTGCCAGCAGACGCACTAGCGGGGATACAGATACGCAGTATTTT
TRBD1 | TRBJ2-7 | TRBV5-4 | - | CASSVKRDRGPSPAYEQYF | TGTGCCAGCAGCGTTAAACGGGACAGGGGTCCCTCTCCTGCCTACGAGCAGTACTTC
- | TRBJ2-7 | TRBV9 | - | CASSVGISNEQYF | TGTGCCAGCAGCGTAGGTATCAGCAACGAGCAGTACTTC
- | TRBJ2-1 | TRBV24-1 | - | CATRGVGTDTYSEQFF | TGTGCCACCAGGGGGGTAGGGACCGACACCTATAGTGAGCAGTTCTTC
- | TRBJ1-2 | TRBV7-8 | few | CASSLTINGQNYGYTF | TGTGCCAGCAGCTTAACTATAAACGGACAGAACTATGGCTACACCTTC
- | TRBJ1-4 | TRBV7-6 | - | CASSLEGANFEKLFF | TGTGCCAGCAGCTTAGAAGGGGCAAATTTTGAAAAACTGTTTTTT
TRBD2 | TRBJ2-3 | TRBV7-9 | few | CASSRGLAEVTDTQYF | TGTGCCAGCAGCCGGGGACTAGCGGAGGTCACAGATACGCAGTATTTT
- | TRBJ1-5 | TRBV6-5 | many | CASSPFVSDHQPQHF | TGTGCCAGCAGCCCTTTCGTTAGTGACCACCAGCCCCAGCATTTT
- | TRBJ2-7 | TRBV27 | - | CASRRSIRFSYEQYF | TGTGCCAGCAGACGCAGTATCAGGTTCTCCTACGAGCAGTACTTC
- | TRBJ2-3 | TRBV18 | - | CASSSSGGSRGPADTQYF | TGTGCCAGCTCATCCTCCGGGGGGTCGAGGGGGCCAGCAGATACGCAGTATTTT
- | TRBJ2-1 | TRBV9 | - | CASSPQDYRGVNEQFF | TGTGCCAGCAGCCCCCAGGACTATCGAGGTGTCAATGAGCAGTTCTTC
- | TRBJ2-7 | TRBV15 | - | CATSRVISGYYEQYF | TGTGCCACCAGCAGAGTAATTTCAGGGTACTACGAGCAGTACTTC
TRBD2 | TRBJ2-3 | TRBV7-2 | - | CASSLMSASGVTDTQYF | TGTGCCAGCAGCTTAATGTCGGCTAGCGGGGTCACAGATACGCAGTATTTT
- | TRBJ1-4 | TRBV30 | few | CAWSKGTNEKLFF | TGTGCCTGGAGTAAGGGGACTAATGAAAAACTGTTTTTT
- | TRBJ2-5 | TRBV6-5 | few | CASRLGTRWPQYF | TGTGCCAGCAGACTCGGTACACGCTGGCCACAGTACTTC
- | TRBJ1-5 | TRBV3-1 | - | CASSPQGAGYQPQHF | TGTGCCAGCAGCCCCCAAGGGGCAGGCTATCAGCCCCAGCATTTT
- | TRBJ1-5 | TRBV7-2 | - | CASSLGGAGVQPQHF | TGTGCCAGCAGCTTAGGCGGGGCAGGGGTTCAGCCCCAGCATTTT
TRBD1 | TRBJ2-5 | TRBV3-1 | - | CASSPTPGQGAKEYF | TGTGCCAGCAGCCCGACCCCCGGACAGGGGGCAAAGGAGTACTTC
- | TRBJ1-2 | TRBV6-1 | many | CASSGGANYGYTF | TGTGCCAGCAGTGGCGGGGCTAACTATGGCTACACCTTC
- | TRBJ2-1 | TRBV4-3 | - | CASSPSFAGTYNEQFF | TGCGCCAGCAGCCCCTCTTTTGCGGGGACCTACAATGAGCAGTTCTTC
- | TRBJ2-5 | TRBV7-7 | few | CASSPSSTERETQYF | TGTGCTAGCAGCCCATCTAGCACAGAACGGGAGACCCAGTACTTC
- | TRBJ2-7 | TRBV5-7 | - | CTSTMRTYEQYF | TGTACCAGCACTATGCGCACCTACGAGCAGTACTTC
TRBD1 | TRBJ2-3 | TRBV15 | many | CATSRSVTGYVADTQYF | TGTGCCACCAGCAGATCAGTGACAGGGTACGTCGCAGATACGCAGTATTTT
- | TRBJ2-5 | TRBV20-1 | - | CSAPDRLSQETPYF | TGCAGTGCCCCGGACAGACTTTCCCAAGAGACCCCGTACTTC
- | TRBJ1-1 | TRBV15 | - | CATSSSGVTEAFF | TGTGCCACCAGCAGCTCAGGGGTAACTGAAGCTTTCTTT
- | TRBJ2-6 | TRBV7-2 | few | CASSLMSLRWVSGANVLTF | TGTGCCAGCAGCCTTATGTCCCTACGCTGGGTCTCTGGGGCCAACGTCCTGACTTTC
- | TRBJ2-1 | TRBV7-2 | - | CASIPLGTYNEQFF | TGTGCCAGCATCCCGCTCGGGACTTACAATGAGCAGTTCTTC
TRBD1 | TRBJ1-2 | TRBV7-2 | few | CASSSGTGLGWYGYTF | TGTGCCAGCAGCTCCGGGACAGGGCTCGGATGGTATGGCTACACCTTC
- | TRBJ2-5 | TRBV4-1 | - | CASSQDLSGVVMGETQYF | TGCGCCAGCAGCCAAGATTTATCGGGGGTAGTGATGGGAGAGACCCAGTACTTC
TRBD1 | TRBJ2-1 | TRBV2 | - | CASSVYNRGEQFF | TGTGCCAGCAGTGTGTACAACAGGGGTGAGCAGTTCTTC
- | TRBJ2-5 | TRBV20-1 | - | CSARVFRSWETQYF | TGCAGTGCTAGAGTCTTCCGCTCCTGGGAGACCCAGTACTTC
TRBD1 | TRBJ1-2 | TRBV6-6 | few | CASTLDRGHGYTF | TGTGCCAGCACTCTCGACAGGGGGCACGGCTACACCTTC
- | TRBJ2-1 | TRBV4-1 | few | CASSPRPLGSAPDEQFF | TGCGCCAGCAGCCCCCGGCCCCTGGGATCAGCCCCGGATGAGCAGTTCTTC
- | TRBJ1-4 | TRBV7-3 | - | CASGAERDEKLFF | TGTGCCAGCGGGGCAGAAAGGGATGAAAAACTGTTTTTT
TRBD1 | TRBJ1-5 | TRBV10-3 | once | CAIQGAGNQPQHF | TGTGCCATCCAGGGGGCCGGGAATCAGCCCCAGCATTTT
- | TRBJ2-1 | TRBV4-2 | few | CASSQDLMGPYNEQFF | TGTGCCAGCAGCCAAGATCTCATGGGGCCCTACAATGAGCAGTTCTTC
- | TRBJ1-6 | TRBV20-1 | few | CSARGRDGGSPLHF | TGCAGTGCTAGAGGAAGGGACGGAGGATCACCCCTCCACTTT
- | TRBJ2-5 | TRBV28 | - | CASRIAKGETQYF | TGTGCCAGCAGGATAGCGAAGGGAGAGACCCAGTACTTC
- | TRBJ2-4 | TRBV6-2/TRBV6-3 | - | CASSQDRENIQYF | TGTGCCAGCAGCCAGGACCGGGAAAACATTCAGTACTTC
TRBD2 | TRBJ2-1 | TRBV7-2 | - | CASSISSGGPYNEQFF | TGTGCCAGCAGCATCTCATCGGGGGGGCCCTACAATGAGCAGTTCTTC
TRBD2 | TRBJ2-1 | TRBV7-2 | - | CASSLSPTSGKEQFF | TGTGCCAGCAGCCTATCGCCGACTAGCGGGAAAGAGCAGTTCTTC
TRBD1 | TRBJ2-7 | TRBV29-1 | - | CSVGWTGGFEQYF | TGCAGCGTTGGTTGGACAGGGGGCTTCGAGCAGTACTTC
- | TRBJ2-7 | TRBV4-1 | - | CASSPRGLDSYEQYF | TGCGCCAGCAGCCCCAGAGGACTGGATTCCTACGAGCAGTACTTC